This T cell receptor (beta chain) was identified in a study of T cell repertoires in cytomegalovirus infection. Study context: It can be stated that public TCR beta signatures indicated CMV infection as well as a matching HLA type.

Notes on the study in general: Clonotype analysis showed dominance of the ex vivo response by HLA-C-restricted CMV-specific TCR beta clonotypes. Summed frequency of shared TCR beta families picked out CMV carriers who also had the relevant HLA.

The V gene's germline CDR1 is MGHDK and CDR2 SYGVNS. This CDR3 comprises 13 residues. Trimming pared 5 bases from V and 3 bases from J, leaving 9 bases between. TCRdb re-derived calls from the reads in MiXCR, one entry per CDR3 protein. The data show about 300,000 distinct CDR3 sequences, with roughly a tenth seen just once and more than 2.5% held by the top ten. This clonotype was detected many times. Its antigen remains unidentified. The chain links TRBV25-1 to TRBJ2-3; D may be TRBD1 (6 bases). Sequences were obtained from PBMCs. This TCR was sampled from a human donor in good health (CMV status not recorded). Some clones in this sample may be carry-over from other donors' samples. The CDR3 DNA reads TGTGCCAGCAGTAGAACAGGGACAGATACGCAGTATTTT. It codes for CASSRTGTDTQYF.